The next 3 T cell receptor beta chains were all read from a single sample in a study of cytomegalovirus exposure and HLA in healthy donors. The primer mix had 60 Vbeta and 13 Jbeta primers. Assay: immunoSEQ multiplex PCR; the TCRdb copy retains only in-frame clones and omits some. The sample comprises around 37,000 clones, roughly 74% of which are singletons, and 6.3% rests with the top ten. The sequenced material came from PBMCs. The receptors were sampled from a young man in good health and CMV-seronegative.

DNA of the CDR3: TGTGCCAGCAGCTTAAGCATGGACAGGGAATCCGGGGAGCTGTTTTTT. It translates to CASSLSMDRESGELFF. V is TRBV7-7 and J is TRBJ2-2; 8 bases are a match to TRBD1. V shed 2 bases and J 6 bases; nucleotides not matched to a gene: 8. Germline V gene lookup returns CDR1 SSHAT and CDR2 FNYEAQ (reference sequence). The CDR3 extends over 16 amino acids.

V is TRBV7-9 and J is TRBJ2-7; tentatively, D is TRBD1 (6 bases). Germline V gene sequence: CDR1 SEHNR, CDR2 FQNEAQ (reference sequence). CDR3 length: 16 amino acids. V lost 5 bases to trimming and J lost 4 bases, with 21 bases between them. CDR3 coding DNA: TGTGCCAGCAGCCCTAAGGGATTGGGGGCTGGATACGAGCAGTACTTC. This translates into CASSPKGLGAGYEQYF.

This chain links TRBV10-3 with TRBJ1-1, with D unresolved. V lost 4 bases, J lost 8 bases, and 11 bases lay in between. Per germline, CDR1 ENHRY and CDR2 SYGVKD. The CDR3 is 12 amino acids. CDR3: CAISVVGEEAFF. The CDR3 DNA follows: TGTGCCATCAGTGTGGTTGGGGAGGAAGCTTTCTTT.